A single sample is the source of the 8 T cell receptor beta chains below, sequenced in a study of monozygotic twins with inflammatory bowel disease. TCRdb reprocessed the 5' RACE reads; each CDR3 protein has one entry and no DNA is given. The record lists a few hundred thousand distinct CDR3 sequences, of which the ten most abundant hold 2.6%. Sequences were obtained from blood. The receptors stem from a human donor with ulcerative colitis or Crohn's disease, or a healthy co-twin of an affected twin (not recorded which).

The chain recombines TRBV5-4 with TRBJ2-1; TCRdb calls TRBD1, which cannot be checked without DNA. In germline, CDR1 is SGHNT, CDR2 YYREEE (reference sequence). The CDR3 loop spans 16 amino acids. The CDR3 sequence: CASSFGRTGGSNEQFF. Filled out from reference TRBV5-4 and TRBJ2-1, the complete variable domain reads ETGVTQSPTHLIKTRGQQVTLRCSSQSGHNTVSWYQQALGQGPQFIFQYYREEENGRGNFPPRFSGLQFPNYSSELNVNALELDDSALYLCASSFGRTGGSNEQFFGPGTRLTVL.

V and J are TRBV25-1 and TRBJ2-2; there is no DNA to check the TCRdb D call of TRBD1. This CDR3 region has 15 residues. Germline V CDR1 and CDR2: MGHDK, SYGVNS. CDR3 sequence reads: CASSELDRDTGELFF.

This rearrangement joins TRBV20-1 to TRBJ1-1; the TCRdb D gene call, TRBD1, has no DNA to confirm it. CDR1 and CDR2 (germline): DFQATT, SNEGSKA (reference sequence). This CDR3 spans 14 amino acids. The CDR3 reads CSARDVLTRVYAFF.

The chain links TRBV28 to TRBJ1-5. Germline CDR1 and CDR2: MDHEN and SYDVKM. CDR3 length equals 18 residues. CDR3 region: CASSFWGQGGKSNQPQHF. Complete variable domain (other parts from reference TRBV28 and TRBJ1-5): DVKVTQSSRYLVKRTGEKVFLECVQDMDHENMFWYRQDPGLGLRLIYFSYDVKMKEKGDIPEGYSVSREKKERFSLILESASTNQTSMYLCASSFWGQGGKSNQPQHFGDGTRLSIL.

The V call is TRBV2, the J call TRBJ2-1. Germline CDR1 SNHLY, CDR2 FYNNEI. The CDR3 consists of 14 residues. The CDR3 protein is CASRSHTSYNEQFF.

CDR3 sequence: CASRAVGEQYF. V usage is TRBV12-3 or TRBV12-4 and J usage is TRBJ2-7. The length of the CDR3 is 11 residues.

The CDR3 sequence: CASSRLVTHLSDTQYF. The chain carries TRBV7-6 and TRBJ2-3; the D call of TRBD2 rests on TCRdb alone, since no DNA is present to check it. CDR1 is SGHVS and CDR2 is FNYEAQ in the germline V gene. The CDR3 covers 16 residues.

The chain combines TRBV10-3 with TRBJ2-7; TCRdb's D call of TRBD1 is untestable without DNA. The CDR3 extends over 15 amino acids. Germline V gene sequence: CDR1 ENHRY, CDR2 SYGVKD. CDR3 loop: CAISEMDSYSYEQYF.